This TCR beta chain was identified in a study of patients and donors after allogeneic stem cell transplantation. Via MiXCR, TCRdb re-called the RT-PCR reads, giving one row per CDR3 protein. The sample shows roughly 960,000 distinct CDR3 sequences, roughly 18% of them seen only once. This clonotype has more than one count but fewer than ten. The CDR3 spans 15 residues. Germline V gene sequence: CDR1 SGHRS, CDR2 YFSETQ. V trimming: 5 bases; J trimming: 2 bases; junction bases outside the gene matches: 8. Sequences were obtained from blood, either unsorted or a sorted T cell fraction (not recorded which). The sequence came from a human donor who was either an allogeneic HSCT recipient or a stem cell or donor lymphocyte infusion donor (not recorded which). It is not recorded whose cells these are; they may come from a transplant donor. The gene calls are TRBV5-1 and TRBJ2-3; 7 nucleotides line up with TRBD1. CDR3 DNA: TGCGCCAGCAGTCAATCGGGACAGTCCACAGATACGCAGTATTTT. This codes for CASSQSGQSTDTQYF. The full variable domain, rest sourced from reference TRBV5-1 and TRBJ2-3, is KAGVTQTPRYLIKTRGQQVTLSCSPISGHRSVSWYQQTPGQGLQFLFEYFSETQRNKGNFPGRFSGRQFSNSRSEMNVSTLELGDSALYLCASSQSGQSTDTQYFGPGTRLTVL.